These T cell receptor beta chains were read from a single sample in a study of blood T cell repertoires in COVID-19. TCRdb keeps only in-frame clones here, not all; method: immunoSEQ multiplex PCR. The sample contains around 260,000 clones, around 84% of which appear only once. Specimen: peripheral blood. These TCRs come from a woman aged 55-70 years with COVID-19, enrolled during active disease. Both conserved end residues are part of each CDR3. A D gene is named only where the DNA matches it firmly. A row's size may be missing; if present it is once, few, many or a size class.

CDR3 DNA: TGTGCCAGCAGCGGCCGGGACACCAATGGCTACACCTTC; CDR3 protein: CASSGRDTNGYTF; J gene: TRBJ1-2; V gene: TRBV5-4; clone size: NA; D gene: NA
CDR3 DNA: TGTGCCAGCAGACAGGGGTCTAATGAAAAACTGTTTTTT; CDR3 protein: CASRQGSNEKLFF; J gene: TRBJ1-4; V gene: TRBV6-5; clone size: NA; D gene: TRBD1
CDR3 DNA: TGTGCCAGTAGACAGACAGGGATCTACAATGAGCAGTTCTTC; CDR3 protein: CASRQTGIYNEQFF; J gene: TRBJ2-1; V gene: TRBV19; clone size: NA; D gene: TRBD1
CDR3 DNA: TGTGCCAGCAGCCTATCAGGGGTCGTAGGGGAAAAACTGTTTTTT; CDR3 protein: CASSLSGVVGEKLFF; J gene: TRBJ1-4; V gene: TRBV11-2; clone size: NA; D gene: NA
CDR3 DNA: TGTGCCAGCAGCCTAATAACCGGGACAGGGACGAACGAGCAGTACTTC; CDR3 protein: CASSLITGTGTNEQYF; J gene: TRBJ2-7; V gene: TRBV27; clone size: NA; D gene: TRBD1
CDR3 DNA: TGTGCCAGCAGCAAAGCCGGGACTAGCGGGACCTATAAGTACTTC; CDR3 protein: CASSKAGTSGTYKYF; J gene: TRBJ2-7; V gene: TRBV6-2/TRBV6-3; clone size: NA; D gene: TRBD2
CDR3 DNA: TGTGCCAGCAGTTTCGTGGCTGGCACAGATACGCAGTATTTT; CDR3 protein: CASSFVAGTDTQYF; J gene: TRBJ2-3; V gene: TRBV28; clone size: few; D gene: NA
CDR3 DNA: TGTGCCAGCTCCCCCCTCGGGGTTTCTAGCACAGATACGCAGTATTTT; CDR3 protein: CASSPLGVSSTDTQYF; J gene: TRBJ2-3; V gene: TRBV18; clone size: NA; D gene: NA
CDR3 DNA: TGTGCCAGCAGCTTAGATTGGACAGGGGTAAACACCATATATTTT; CDR3 protein: CASSLDWTGVNTIYF; J gene: TRBJ1-3; V gene: TRBV11-2; clone size: NA; D gene: TRBD1
CDR3 DNA: TGTGCCACCAGTTCCTTCGACAGGGGTAGCAATCAGCCCCAGCATTTT; CDR3 protein: CATSSFDRGSNQPQHF; J gene: TRBJ1-5; V gene: TRBV6-5; clone size: NA; D gene: TRBD1
CDR3 DNA: TGCGCCAGCAGCCGCCGGACAGGGGCGGGGGAAAAACTGTTTTTT; CDR3 protein: CASSRRTGAGEKLFF; J gene: TRBJ1-4; V gene: TRBV5-1; clone size: NA; D gene: TRBD1
CDR3 DNA: TGTGCCAGCAGTTTACCACATCGAGATACGCAGTATTTT; CDR3 protein: CASSLPHRDTQYF; J gene: TRBJ2-3; V gene: TRBV12-3/TRBV12-4; clone size: NA; D gene: NA
CDR3 DNA: TGTGCCAGCAGTTCGGGAATGAGGGGGCGCGGACGGGGTAACCCTGAAGCTTTCTTT; CDR3 protein: CASSSGMRGRGRGNPEAFF; J gene: TRBJ1-1; V gene: TRBV27; clone size: once; D gene: TRBD1
CDR3 DNA: TGCGCCAGCAGCTATCTTCCAGGGGTCTTATACAATGAGCAGTTCTTC; CDR3 protein: CASSYLPGVLYNEQFF; J gene: TRBJ2-1; V gene: TRBV5-1; clone size: NA; D gene: NA
CDR3 DNA: TGTGCCAGCAGTCCATACCAGGGCTCCTACAATGAGCAGTTCTTC; CDR3 protein: CASSPYQGSYNEQFF; J gene: TRBJ2-1; V gene: TRBV28; clone size: NA; D gene: NA
CDR3 DNA: TGTGCCAGCAGCCGGAGGGACGGCGGCGGGGAGCTGTTTTTT; CDR3 protein: CASSRRDGGGELFF; J gene: TRBJ2-2; V gene: TRBV3-1/TRBV3-2; clone size: NA; D gene: NA
CDR3 DNA: TGTGCCAGTAGTATAGATATAATAGCGGGAGTCCGCAATGAGCAGTTCTTC; CDR3 protein: CASSIDIIAGVRNEQFF; J gene: TRBJ2-1; V gene: TRBV19; clone size: NA; D gene: TRBD2
CDR3 DNA: TGCGCCAGCAGCACTTCAGGGGGGAATTCACCCCTCCACTTT; CDR3 protein: CASSTSGGNSPLHF; J gene: TRBJ1-6; V gene: TRBV5-1; clone size: few; D gene: TRBD1
CDR3 DNA: TGTGCCAGTAGTCCTGTCGGGAGTCGGGAAGGTCTCGCCAAAAACATTCAGTACTTC; CDR3 protein: CASSPVGSREGLAKNIQYF; J gene: TRBJ2-4; V gene: TRBV19; clone size: NA; D gene: NA
CDR3 DNA: TGCAGCGTTGAGTTCCGAGAGACCCAGTACTTC; CDR3 protein: CSVEFRETQYF; J gene: TRBJ2-5; V gene: TRBV29-1; clone size: NA; D gene: NA
CDR3 DNA: TGTGCCAGCAGTTTTCGGTTGCAACTAGGCTACAATGAGCAGTTCTTC; CDR3 protein: CASSFRLQLGYNEQFF; J gene: TRBJ2-1; V gene: TRBV28; clone size: NA; D gene: NA